These 22 T cell receptor beta chains share one sample of origin, sequenced in a study of blood T cell repertoires in COVID-19. This table comes from immunoSEQ multiplex PCR, and its TCRdb copy is limited to in-frame clones, with some not included. The sample records approximately 280,000 clones, about 89% being singletons. The sequenced material came from PBMCs or T cells enriched from blood (not recorded which). The receptors were gathered from a woman in her late teens or twenties who had recovered from COVID-19.

This chain joins TRBV6-1 and TRBJ1-5, with TRBD1 as a possible D gene (5 bases). The CDR3 runs 18 residues. Looked up from germline, CDR1 is MNHNS and CDR2 is SASEGT. V was trimmed by 2 bases and J by 0 bases, leaving 17 bases between them. The CDR3 reads CASSEIGWGDYSNQPQHF. The CDR3, as DNA: TGTGCCAGCAGTGAAATCGGGTGGGGGGACTATAGCAATCAGCCCCAGCATTTT.

The J gene is TRBJ2-4, the V gene TRBV4-1, with D maybe TRBD1 (8 bases). This CDR3 has 15 residues. The V end lost 4 bases, the J end lost 5 bases, and 15 bases lay between the germline ends. CDR1 and CDR2 (germline): MGHRA, YSYEKL. The CDR3 spells CASSLHTGGENIQYF. Written as DNA, the CDR3 is TGCGCCAGCAGCCTCCATACAGGGGGGGAAAACATTCAGTACTTC.

V gene TRBV9 combines with J gene TRBJ2-3; 13 nucleotides agree with TRBD2. There are 16 residues in the CDR3. The trim removed 3 bases at V and 10 bases at J, leaving 11 bases unmatched. Germline CDR1 is SGDLS and CDR2 is YYNGEE. The CDR3 bases are TGTGCCAGCAGCGCGACTAGCGGGGGGCTTAAGGGGTCGCAGTATTTT. Its translation: CASSATSGGLKGSQYF.

This chain uses TRBV9 with TRBJ2-1; 9 nucleotides agree with TRBD2. The CDR3 totals 17 residues. V lost 0 bases, J lost 7 bases, and 11 bases stayed unmatched. Germline V CDR1 and CDR2: SGDLS, YYNGEE. The CDR3 protein is CASSVAGSGSVGNEQFF. CDR3 in DNA: TGTGCCAGCAGCGTAGCTGGTAGCGGGAGTGTAGGAAATGAGCAGTTCTTC.

The CDR3 protein is CASSLDPGVAVYEQYF. The CDR3 nucleotides are TGTGCCAGCAGTCTTGACCCGGGAGTGGCGGTCTACGAGCAGTACTTC. The rearrangement links TRBV27 to TRBJ2-7; perhaps TRBD2 as D (6 bases). Trimming cost V 5 bases and J 3 bases, with 20 bases left between them. Germline CDR1 is MNHEY and CDR2 is SMNVEV (reference sequence). This CDR3 region has 16 residues.

The V gene is TRBV28, the J gene TRBJ1-2; 7 nucleotides match TRBD1. Trimming cost V 5 bases and J 5 bases; bases outside gene matches: 14. CDR1 is MDHEN and CDR2 is SYDVKM in the germline V gene. The CDR3 is made up of 16 amino acids. The CDR3 nucleotides are TGTGCCAGCAGTCTCCAGGCGGCAGGGGGGTCATATGGCTACACCTTC. Amino acid sequence: CASSLQAAGGSYGYTF.

The V gene is TRBV18, the J gene TRBJ1-5; the match to TRBD1 covers 7 bases. Trimming took 1 base from V and 6 from J; bases not matched to a gene: 6. The CDR3 sequence is 15 residues long. Germline V gene data show CDR1 as KGHSH and CDR2 as LQKENI. CDR3 nucleotide sequence: TGTGCCAGCTCACCACGTGGGACAGAGAGTCAGCCCCAGCATTTT. It translates to CASSPRGTESQPQHF. The variable domain in full, completed from reference TRBV18 and TRBJ1-5, reads NAGVMQNPRHLVRRRGQEARLRCSPMKGHSHVYWYRQLPEEGLKFMVYLQKENIIDESGMPKERFSAEFPKEGPSILRIQQVVRGDSAAYFCASSPRGTESQPQHFGDGTRLSIL.

The genes are TRBV29-1 and TRBJ2-2; possibly TRBD1 for D (5 bases). The CDR3 runs to 15 residues. CDR1 SQVTM and CDR2 ANQGSEA come from the germline V gene. The V gene lost 3 bases and the J gene lost 4 bases, with 15 bases spanning the gap. The DNA for the CDR3 is TGCAGCGTTGAGGGGCCGGGCAGCATCACCGGGGAGCTGTTTTTT. Its protein is CSVEGPGSITGELFF.

The rearrangement links TRBV4-3 to TRBJ1-2; TRBD1 agrees at 8 bases. Germline lookup yields CDR1 LGHNA and CDR2 YSLEER. The CDR3 has 15 amino acids. The J segment lost 8 bases and the V segment lost 0 bases, leaving 8 bases of the junction unmatched. This CDR3 reads CASSQEGQASGGYTF. DNA of the CDR3: TGCGCCAGCAGCCAAGAGGGACAGGCATCGGGGGGCTACACCTTC.

This chain uses TRBV20-1 with TRBJ2-1, with TRBD2 identical over 8 bases. J lost 6 bases, V lost 3 bases, and 16 bases had no gene match. Germline values: CDR1 DFQATT, CDR2 SNEGSKA (reference sequence). CDR3 size: 17 residues. CDR3 protein: CSASGGPGTSVTNEQFF. The CDR3 DNA sequence: TGCAGTGCTAGTGGGGGGCCCGGGACTAGTGTAACCAATGAGCAGTTCTTC.

This chain uses TRBV21-1 with TRBJ2-5; TRBD1, the table's D call, lacks a check against the DNA. TRBV21-1 is marked as a pseudogene. The CDR3 is 13 amino acids. CDR3 DNA sequence: TGTGCCAGCAGCTGTGCAGGGGGAGAGACCCAGTACTTC. This codes for CASSCAGGETQYF.

The V call is TRBV27, the J call TRBJ1-6; possibly TRBD1 for D (5 bases). CDR1 is MNHEY, CDR2 SMNVEV, per germline (reference sequence). Trimming took 0 bases from V and 8 from J, leaving 11 bases between them. There are 15 residues in the CDR3. The DNA of the CDR3 is TGTGCCAGCAGTTTATCCCCCGTAGGGGATTCACCCCTCCACTTT. Translation gives CASSLSPVGDSPLHF.

The V and J genes are TRBV30 and TRBJ1-6; 8 bases line up with TRBD1. Per germline, CDR1 GTSNPN and CDR2 SVGIG (reference sequence). V lost 4 bases, J lost 9 bases, and 5 bases stayed unmatched. This CDR3 is built from 13 residues. DNA for the CDR3: TGTGCCTGGACGACAGGGGCAAGTTCACCCCTCCACTTT. It codes for CAWTTGASSPLHF.

The genes are TRBV29-1 and TRBJ2-1, with 8 bases lining up with TRBD2. Unmatched junction bases numbered 10, after V lost 3 bases and J lost 6 bases. Germline-derived CDR1 and CDR2 are SQVTM and ANQGSEA. The CDR3 loop spans 15 amino acids. The CDR3 sequence: CSVEHREGRGNEQFF. CDR3 sequence (DNA): TGCAGCGTTGAGCATCGGGAGGGCCGGGGCAATGAGCAGTTCTTC.

The V gene is TRBV3-1 (or the pseudogene TRBV3-2), the J gene TRBJ1-6, with a weak D call TRBD1 (5 bases). Trimming took 0 bases from V and 10 from J, leaving 13 bases between them. The CDR3 loop spans 15 amino acids. Germline CDR1 and CDR2: LGHDT and YNNKEL (reference sequence). The CDR3, as DNA: TGTGCCAGCAGCCAAGAGTTTTCGGGGGAGTCACCCCTCCACTTT. This encodes CASSQEFSGESPLHF.

The chain joins TRBV28 to TRBJ2-1, with 10 bases fitting TRBD2. CDR3 length equals 17 residues. V gave up 8 bases and J gave up 4 bases; unmatched junction bases: 14. Germline V lookup: CDR1 MDHEN, CDR2 SYDVKM. The CDR3 DNA is TGTGCCAGCCTAGCGGGAGATGGATGGAAATATTACAATGAGCAGTTCTTC. Translating it yields CASLAGDGWKYYNEQFF.

The rearrangement uses TRBV30 and TRBJ1-4; TRBD1 aligns across 8 bases. In germline, CDR1 is GTSNPN, CDR2 SVGIG (reference sequence). The junction had 9 bases not matched to a gene; V was cut back by 1 base and J by 5 bases. The CDR3 runs 16 residues. The CDR3 spells CAWSGLKQGGNEKLFF. The DNA of the CDR3 is TGTGCCTGGAGTGGCCTGAAACAGGGGGGCAATGAAAAACTGTTTTTT.

This chain joins TRBV12-3 or TRBV12-4 and TRBJ1-4, with a possible D match to TRBD1 (5 bases). The CDR3 loop spans 13 amino acids. V shed 3 bases and J shed 7 bases, with 9 bases lying between them. The CDR3 nucleotides read TGTGCCAGCAGTTTTCAGACAGTTGAAAAACTGTTTTTT. Protein sequence: CASSFQTVEKLFF.

This clone was seen once. The chain couples TRBV27 to TRBJ1-1; a weak D match, TRBD1 (5 bases). CDR1 and CDR2 (germline): MNHEY, SMNVEV (reference sequence). Trimming left V 5 bases short and J 4 bases short, with 14 bases between. This CDR3 has 14 residues. CDR3 in DNA: TGTGCCAGCAGTACAGGACCAGTGGGCACTGAAGCTTTCTTT. It is translated as CASSTGPVGTEAFF.

CDR3 protein: CASSVRQRNTGELFF. The CDR3 DNA sequence: TGTGCCAGCAGCGTAAGACAGCGGAACACCGGGGAGCTGTTTTTT. The genes are TRBV9 and TRBJ2-2; TRBD1 might be the D (5 bases). The germline CDR1 and CDR2 sequences are SGDLS and YYNGEE. V was shortened by 1 base and J by 1 base, with 8 bases between the two germline ends. The CDR3 is made up of 15 amino acids.

The chain recombines TRBV5-1 with TRBJ1-2; 9 nucleotides agree with TRBD1. The germline gives CDR1 SGHRS, CDR2 YFSETQ. The V and J ends lost 4 bases and 2 bases, in that order; junction bases with no gene match: 15. The CDR3 covers 18 residues. CDR3 in amino acids: CASSIRPGQGTTNYGYTF. DNA for the CDR3: TGCGCCAGCAGCATAAGACCGGGACAGGGCACTACAAACTATGGCTACACCTTC.

The rearrangement links TRBV11-2 to TRBJ1-2; D uncertain. With 2 bases removed from V and 6 bases from J, the gap between germline ends came to 7 bases. Germline CDR1 reads SGHAT; CDR2 reads FQNNGV. This CDR3 has 12 residues. The CDR3 reads CASSLNPNGYTF. In DNA, the CDR3 is TGTGCCAGCAGCTTAAATCCCAATGGCTACACCTTC.